This T cell receptor beta chain was sequenced for a study of Tregs in tolerant kidney transplant recipients. Assay: immunoSEQ multiplex PCR; the TCRdb copy retains only in-frame clones and omits some. In the table there are fewer than 150,000 clones, roughly nine tenths of which are singletons. Unstimulated Tregs (CD4+CD25+CD127-) and CD4+CD25- non-Tregs were sorted from PBMCs. The clonotype originates from a human donor in good health. The sequencing sample was made of CD4+ T cells from blood.

CDR3 nucleotide sequence: TGTGCCAGCAGTACAGGGAACAATCAGCCCCAGCATTTT. Protein sequence: CASSTGNNQPQHF. The chain links TRBV6-1 to TRBJ1-5; perhaps TRBD1 as D (6 bases). The CDR3 loop spans 13 amino acids. V was clipped by 5 bases and J by 3 bases, with 8 bases between them. Germline V CDR1 and CDR2: MNHNS, SASEGT.